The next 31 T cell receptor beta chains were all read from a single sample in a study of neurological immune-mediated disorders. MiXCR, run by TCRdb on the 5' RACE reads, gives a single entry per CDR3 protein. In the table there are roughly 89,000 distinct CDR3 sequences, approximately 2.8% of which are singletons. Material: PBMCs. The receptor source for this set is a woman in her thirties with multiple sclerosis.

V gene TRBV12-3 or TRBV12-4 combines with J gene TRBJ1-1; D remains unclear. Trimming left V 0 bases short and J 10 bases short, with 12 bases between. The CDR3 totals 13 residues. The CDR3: CASSLAERVGAFF. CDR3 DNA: TGTGCCAGCAGTTTAGCGGAGCGAGTCGGAGCTTTCTTT.

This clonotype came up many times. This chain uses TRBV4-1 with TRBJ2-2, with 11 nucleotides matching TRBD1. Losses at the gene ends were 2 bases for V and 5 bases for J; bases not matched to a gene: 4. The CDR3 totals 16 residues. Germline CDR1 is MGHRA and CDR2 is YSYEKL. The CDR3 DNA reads TGCGCCAGCAGCCAATCCGGGACAGGGGGGACCGGGGAGCTGTTTTTT. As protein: CASSQSGTGGTGELFF.

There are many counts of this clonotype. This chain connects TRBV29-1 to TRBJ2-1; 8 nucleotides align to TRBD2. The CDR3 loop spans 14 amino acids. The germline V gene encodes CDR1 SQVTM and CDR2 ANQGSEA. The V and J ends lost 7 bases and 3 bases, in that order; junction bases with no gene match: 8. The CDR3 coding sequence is TGCAGCGCCACGGGTAGCGGGGACTACAATGAGCAGTTCTTC. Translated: CSATGSGDYNEQFF.

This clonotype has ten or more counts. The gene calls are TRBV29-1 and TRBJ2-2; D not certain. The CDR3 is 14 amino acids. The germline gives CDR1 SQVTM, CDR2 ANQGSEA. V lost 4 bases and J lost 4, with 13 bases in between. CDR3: CSVGGHRSTGELFF. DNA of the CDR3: TGCAGCGTTGGAGGCCACCGGTCCACCGGGGAGCTGTTTTTT.

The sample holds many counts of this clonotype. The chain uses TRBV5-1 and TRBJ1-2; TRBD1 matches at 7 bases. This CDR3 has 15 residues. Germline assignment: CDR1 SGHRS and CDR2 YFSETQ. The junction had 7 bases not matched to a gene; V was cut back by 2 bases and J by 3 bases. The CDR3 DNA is TGCGCCAGCAGCTTATTACAGGGGTCCGACTATGGCTACACCTTC. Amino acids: CASSLLQGSDYGYTF.

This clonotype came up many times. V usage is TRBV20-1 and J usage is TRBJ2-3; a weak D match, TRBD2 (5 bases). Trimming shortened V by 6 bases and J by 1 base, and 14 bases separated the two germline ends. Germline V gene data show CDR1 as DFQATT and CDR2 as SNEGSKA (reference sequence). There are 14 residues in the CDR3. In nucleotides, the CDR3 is TGCAGTGCACCCCCAGCGGAGGGCACAGATACGCAGTATTTT. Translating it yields CSAPPAEGTDTQYF.

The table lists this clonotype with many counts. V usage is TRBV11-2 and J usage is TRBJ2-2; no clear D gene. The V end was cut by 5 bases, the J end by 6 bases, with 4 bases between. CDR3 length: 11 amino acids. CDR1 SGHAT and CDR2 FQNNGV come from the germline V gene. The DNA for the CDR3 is TGTGCCAGCAGCATACCCGGGGAGCTGTTTTTT. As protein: CASSIPGELFF.

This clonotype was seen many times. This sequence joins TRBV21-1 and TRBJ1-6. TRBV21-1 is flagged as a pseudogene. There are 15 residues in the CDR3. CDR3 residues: CASSKRRGDNSPLHF. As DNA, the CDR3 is TGTGCCAGCAGCAAACGGCGGGGAGATAATTCACCCCTCCACTTT.

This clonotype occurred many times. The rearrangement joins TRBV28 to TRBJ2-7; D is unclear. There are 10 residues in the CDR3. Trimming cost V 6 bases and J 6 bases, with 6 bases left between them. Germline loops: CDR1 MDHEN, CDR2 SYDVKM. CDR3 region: CASRAGEQYF. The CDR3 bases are TGTGCCAGCAGAGCAGGCGAGCAGTACTTC.

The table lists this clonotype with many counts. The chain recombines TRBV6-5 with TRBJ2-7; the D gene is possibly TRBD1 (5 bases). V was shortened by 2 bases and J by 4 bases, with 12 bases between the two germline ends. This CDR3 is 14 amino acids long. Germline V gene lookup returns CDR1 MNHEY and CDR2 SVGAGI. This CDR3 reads CASSYGPGMYEQYF. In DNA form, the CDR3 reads TGTGCCAGCAGTTACGGTCCAGGGATGTACGAGCAGTACTTC.

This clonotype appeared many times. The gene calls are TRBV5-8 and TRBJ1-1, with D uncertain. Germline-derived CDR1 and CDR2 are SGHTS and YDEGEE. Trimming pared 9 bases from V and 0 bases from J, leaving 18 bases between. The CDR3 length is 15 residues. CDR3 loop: CATLAGNLMNTEAFF. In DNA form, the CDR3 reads TGTGCCACCTTGGCGGGAAACCTCATGAACACTGAAGCTTTCTTT.

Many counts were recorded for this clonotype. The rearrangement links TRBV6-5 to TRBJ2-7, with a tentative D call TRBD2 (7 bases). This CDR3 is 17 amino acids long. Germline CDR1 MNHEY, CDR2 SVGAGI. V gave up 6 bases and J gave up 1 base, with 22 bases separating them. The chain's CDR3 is CASRIRGEGTISYEQYF. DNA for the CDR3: TGTGCCAGCAGGATAAGGGGGGAGGGGACAATTTCCTACGAGCAGTACTTC.

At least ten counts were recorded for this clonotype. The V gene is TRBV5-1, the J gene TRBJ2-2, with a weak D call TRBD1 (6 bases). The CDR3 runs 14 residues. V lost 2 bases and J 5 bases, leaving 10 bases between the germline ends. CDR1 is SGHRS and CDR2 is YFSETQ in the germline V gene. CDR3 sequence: CASSLQGGTGELFF. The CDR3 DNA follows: TGCGCCAGCAGCTTACAGGGCGGGACCGGGGAGCTGTTTTTT.

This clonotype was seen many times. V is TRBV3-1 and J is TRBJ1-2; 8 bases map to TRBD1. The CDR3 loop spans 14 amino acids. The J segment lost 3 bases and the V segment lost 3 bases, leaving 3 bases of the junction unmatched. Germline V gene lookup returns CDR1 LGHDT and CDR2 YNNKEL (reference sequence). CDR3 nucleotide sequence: TGTGCCAGCAGCCAGAAGACAGGGGACTATGGCTACACCTTC. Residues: CASSQKTGDYGYTF.

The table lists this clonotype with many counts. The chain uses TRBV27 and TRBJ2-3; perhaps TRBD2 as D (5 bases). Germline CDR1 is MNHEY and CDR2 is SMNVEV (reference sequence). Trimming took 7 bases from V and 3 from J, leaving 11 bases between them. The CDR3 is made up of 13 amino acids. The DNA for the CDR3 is TGTGCCAGCACTCGGGGAAAGACAGATACGCAGTATTTT. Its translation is CASTRGKTDTQYF.

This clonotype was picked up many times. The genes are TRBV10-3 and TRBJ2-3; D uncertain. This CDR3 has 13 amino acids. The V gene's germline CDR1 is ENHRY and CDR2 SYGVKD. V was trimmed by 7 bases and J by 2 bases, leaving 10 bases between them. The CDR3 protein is CAINGEDTDTQYF. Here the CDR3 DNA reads TGTGCCATCAATGGAGAAGACACAGATACGCAGTATTTT.

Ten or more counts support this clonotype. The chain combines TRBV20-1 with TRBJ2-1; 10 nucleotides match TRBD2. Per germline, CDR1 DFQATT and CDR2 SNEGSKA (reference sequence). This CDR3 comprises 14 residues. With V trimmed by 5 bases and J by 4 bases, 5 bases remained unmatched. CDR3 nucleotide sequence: TGCAGTGCTCGTAAGACTAGCGGGTACAATGAGCAGTTCTTC. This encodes CSARKTSGYNEQFF.

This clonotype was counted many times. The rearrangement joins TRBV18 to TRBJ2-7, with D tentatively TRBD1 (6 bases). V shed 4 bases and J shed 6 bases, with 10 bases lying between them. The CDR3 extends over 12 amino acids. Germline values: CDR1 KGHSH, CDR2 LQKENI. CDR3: CASSLTGREQYF. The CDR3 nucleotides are TGTGCCAGCTCACTAACAGGGCGCGAGCAGTACTTC.

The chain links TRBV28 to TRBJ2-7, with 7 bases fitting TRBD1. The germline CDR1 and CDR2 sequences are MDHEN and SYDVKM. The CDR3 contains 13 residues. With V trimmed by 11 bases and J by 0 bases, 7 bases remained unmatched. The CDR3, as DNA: TGTGCCTTAGGGGGACAGCCCTCCTACGAGCAGTACTTC. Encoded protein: CALGGQPSYEQYF.

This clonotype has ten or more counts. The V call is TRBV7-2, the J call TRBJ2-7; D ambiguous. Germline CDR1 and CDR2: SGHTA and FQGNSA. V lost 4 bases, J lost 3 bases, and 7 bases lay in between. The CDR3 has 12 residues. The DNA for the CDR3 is TGTGCCAGCAGCTCCCAGATCTACGAGCAGTACTTC. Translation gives CASSSQIYEQYF.

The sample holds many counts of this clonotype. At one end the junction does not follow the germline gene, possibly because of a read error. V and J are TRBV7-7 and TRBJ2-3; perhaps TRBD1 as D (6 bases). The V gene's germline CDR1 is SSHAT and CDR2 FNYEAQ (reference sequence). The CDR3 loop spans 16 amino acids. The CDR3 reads CASSLGGAGGTDTQYF. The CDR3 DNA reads TGTGCTAGCAGCTTAGGTGGGGCAGGGGGCACAGATACGCAGTATTTT.

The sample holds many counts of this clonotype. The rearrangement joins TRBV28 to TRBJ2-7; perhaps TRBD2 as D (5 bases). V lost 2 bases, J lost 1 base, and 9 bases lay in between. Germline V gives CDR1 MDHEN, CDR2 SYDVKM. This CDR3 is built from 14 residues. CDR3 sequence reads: CASSLAEASYEQYF. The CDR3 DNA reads TGTGCCAGCAGTTTAGCGGAGGCTTCCTACGAGCAGTACTTC.

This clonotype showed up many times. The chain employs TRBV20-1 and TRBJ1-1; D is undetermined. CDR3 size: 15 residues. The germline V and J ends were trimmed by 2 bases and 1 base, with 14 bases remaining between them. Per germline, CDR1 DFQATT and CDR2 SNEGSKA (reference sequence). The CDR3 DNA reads TGCAGTGCTAGACGGGATGCGGGTTGGAACACTGAAGCTTTCTTT. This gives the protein CSARRDAGWNTEAFF.

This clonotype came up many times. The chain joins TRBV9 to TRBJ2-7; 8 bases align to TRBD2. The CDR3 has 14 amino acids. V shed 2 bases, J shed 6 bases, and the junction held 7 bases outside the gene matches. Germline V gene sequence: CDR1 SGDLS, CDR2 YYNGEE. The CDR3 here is CASSVYGRAGEQYF. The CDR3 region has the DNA TGTGCCAGCAGCGTCTACGGGAGGGCCGGCGAGCAGTACTTC. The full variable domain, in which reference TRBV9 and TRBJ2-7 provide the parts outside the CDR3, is DSGVTQTPKHLITATGQRVTLRCSPRSGDLSVYWYQQSLDQGLQFLIQYYNGEERAKGNILERFSAQQFPDLHSELNLSSLELGDSALYFCASSVYGRAGEQYFGPGTRLTVT.

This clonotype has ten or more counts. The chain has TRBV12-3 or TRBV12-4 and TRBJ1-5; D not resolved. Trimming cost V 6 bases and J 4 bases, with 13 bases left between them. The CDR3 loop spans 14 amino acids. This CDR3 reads CASSPGIGNQPQHF. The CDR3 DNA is TGTGCCAGCAGCCCGGGGATAGGAAATCAGCCCCAGCATTTT.

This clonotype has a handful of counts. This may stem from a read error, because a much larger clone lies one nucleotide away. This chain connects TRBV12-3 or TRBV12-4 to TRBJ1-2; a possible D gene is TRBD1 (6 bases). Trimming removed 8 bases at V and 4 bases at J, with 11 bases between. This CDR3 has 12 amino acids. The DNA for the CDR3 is TGTGCCAGCGGGGGGCAAGGCTATGGCTACACCTTC. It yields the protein CASGGQGYGYTF.

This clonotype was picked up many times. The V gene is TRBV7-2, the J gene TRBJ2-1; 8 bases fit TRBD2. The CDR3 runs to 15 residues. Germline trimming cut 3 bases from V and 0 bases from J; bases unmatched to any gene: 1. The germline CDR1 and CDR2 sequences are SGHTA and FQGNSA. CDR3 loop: CASSFGLASYNEQFF. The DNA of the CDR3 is TGTGCCAGCAGCTTTGGACTAGCCTCCTACAATGAGCAGTTCTTC.

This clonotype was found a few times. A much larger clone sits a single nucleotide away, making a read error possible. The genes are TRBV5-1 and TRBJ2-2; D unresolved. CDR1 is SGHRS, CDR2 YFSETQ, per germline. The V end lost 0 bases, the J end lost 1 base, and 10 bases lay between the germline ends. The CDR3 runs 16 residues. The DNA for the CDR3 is TGCGCCAGCAGCTTGGACGGAGTCGGGAACACCGGGGAGCTGTTTTTT. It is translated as CASSLDGVGNTGELFF.

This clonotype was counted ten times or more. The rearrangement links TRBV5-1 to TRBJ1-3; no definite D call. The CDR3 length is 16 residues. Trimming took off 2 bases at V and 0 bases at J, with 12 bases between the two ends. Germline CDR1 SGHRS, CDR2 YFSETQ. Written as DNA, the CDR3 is TGCGCCAGCAGCTTTGGGCCAACGGGCTCTGGAAACACCATATATTTT. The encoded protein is CASSFGPTGSGNTIYF. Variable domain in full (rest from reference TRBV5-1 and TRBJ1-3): KAGVTQTPRYLIKTRGQQVTLSCSPISGHRSVSWYQQTPGQGLQFLFEYFSETQRNKGNFPGRFSGRQFSNSRSEMNVSTLELGDSALYLCASSFGPTGSGNTIYFGEGSWLTVV.

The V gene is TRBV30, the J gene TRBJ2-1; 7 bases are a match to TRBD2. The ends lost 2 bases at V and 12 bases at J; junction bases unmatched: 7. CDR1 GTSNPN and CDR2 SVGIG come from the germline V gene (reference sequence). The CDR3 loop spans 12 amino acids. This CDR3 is CAWSLQTSWQFF. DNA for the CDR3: TGTGCCTGGAGTCTCCAGACTAGCTGGCAGTTCTTC.

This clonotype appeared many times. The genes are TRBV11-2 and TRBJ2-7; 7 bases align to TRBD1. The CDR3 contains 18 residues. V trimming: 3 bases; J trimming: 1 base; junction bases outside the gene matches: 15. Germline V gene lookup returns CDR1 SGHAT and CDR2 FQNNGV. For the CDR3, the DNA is TGTGCCAGCAGCTTCCCCCGCAACAGGGGAACGGGGTCCTACGAGCAGTACTTC. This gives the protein CASSFPRNRGTGSYEQYF.